A single sample is the source of the 18 T cell receptor beta chains below, sequenced in a study of blood T cell repertoires in COVID-19. Measured with immunoSEQ multiplex PCR; TCRdb has only the in-frame clones, and not every one. The sample yields 200,000 to 250,000 clones, about 90% seen once. What was sequenced was peripheral blood. These receptors all stem from a woman between 45 and 65 years old with acute or convalescent COVID-19.

This clone appeared once. The gene calls are TRBV11-2 and TRBJ2-2; D gene ambiguous. Looked up from germline, CDR1 is SGHAT and CDR2 is FQNNGV. CDR3 length equals 14 residues. Trimming cost V 5 bases and J 8 bases, with 15 bases left between them. Written as DNA, the CDR3 is TGTGCCAGCAGCCACCCATGGCTGGCTGGGGAGCTGTTTTTT. This encodes CASSHPWLAGELFF.

The CDR3 is CASSSYRDLYEQYF. The CDR3 bases are TGTGCCAGCAGTTCATATCGGGACTTATACGAGCAGTACTTC. The chain joins TRBV7-9 to TRBJ2-7, with D perhaps matching TRBD2 (6 bases). The germline V gene encodes CDR1 SEHNR and CDR2 FQNEAQ (reference sequence). The CDR3 is made up of 14 amino acids. V lost 6 bases and J 4 bases, leaving 16 bases between the germline ends.

The genes are TRBV27 and TRBJ1-1; 7 bases line up with TRBD1. Germline V lookup: CDR1 MNHEY, CDR2 SMNVEV (reference sequence). The trim removed 0 bases at V and 10 bases at J, leaving 11 bases unmatched. The CDR3 contains 15 residues. This CDR3 is CASSLSFGQPGGAFF. The CDR3 DNA reads as TGTGCCAGCAGTTTATCGTTTGGCCAGCCAGGGGGAGCTTTCTTT.

The rearrangement joins TRBV24-1 to TRBJ2-3, with D unresolved. This CDR3 contains 15 residues. Trimming stripped 5 bases from V and 0 bases from J, with 11 bases between. Germline V gene sequence: CDR1 KGHDR, CDR2 SFDVKD. CDR3 bases: TGTGCCACCAGTGGGGCAGTACCTAGCACAGATACGCAGTATTTT. Its translation: CATSGAVPSTDTQYF.

V usage is TRBV7-9 and J usage is TRBJ2-3; D unclear. The CDR3 has 13 amino acids. Germline CDR1 SEHNR, CDR2 FQNEAQ (reference sequence). V gave up 1 base and J gave up 5 bases, with 7 bases separating them. The CDR3 loop is CASSLDSGDTQYF. Written as DNA, the CDR3 is TGTGCCAGCAGCTTAGATTCGGGAGATACGCAGTATTTT. Supplemented by reference TRBV7-9 and TRBJ2-3, the full variable domain reads DTGVSQNPRHKITKRGQNVTFRCDPISEHNRLYWYRQTLGQGPEFLTYFQNEAQLEKSRLLSDRFSAERPKGSFSTLEIQRTEQGDSAMYLCASSLDSGDTQYFGPGTRLTVL.

The rearrangement uses TRBV5-1 and TRBJ2-5, with D maybe TRBD2 (6 bases). With 3 bases removed from V and 4 bases from J, the gap between germline ends came to 16 bases. CDR1 and CDR2 (germline): SGHRS, YFSETQ. CDR3 length: 15 residues. CDR3: CASSSAPGLGETQYF. The DNA for the CDR3 is TGCGCCAGCAGCTCGGCTCCGGGACTTGGAGAGACCCAGTACTTC.

This chain's CDR3 is CASSTQGPEAFF. The CDR3 coding sequence is TGTGCCAGCAGCACACAGGGTCCTGAAGCTTTCTTT. The chain is built from TRBV7-9 and TRBJ1-1; weak D call: TRBD1 (6 bases). This CDR3 is built from 12 residues. Germline V lookup: CDR1 SEHNR, CDR2 FQNEAQ (reference sequence). V was pared by 5 bases and J by 6 bases, with 10 bases between.

The chain carries TRBV5-1 and TRBJ2-3; 9 nucleotides agree with TRBD2. This CDR3 comprises 16 residues. After removal of 1 base from V and 5 bases from J, the junction contained 8 bases not matched to a gene. Germline V gene lookup returns CDR1 SGHRS and CDR2 YFSETQ. The CDR3 nucleotides are TGCGCCAGCAGCTTGTCAGGCGGGGGGGCAGGAGATACGCAGTATTTT. Residues: CASSLSGGGAGDTQYF.

This clone was recorded once. The chain joins TRBV30 to TRBJ1-2; D unresolved. CDR3 length: 14 residues. Trimming removed 0 bases at V and 7 bases at J, with 15 bases between. Germline loops: CDR1 GTSNPN, CDR2 SVGIG (reference sequence). CDR3 sequence reads: CAWSVLTTRVGYTF. For the CDR3, the DNA is TGTGCCTGGAGTGTACTCACGACGAGGGTTGGCTACACCTTC.

This sequence joins TRBV19 and TRBJ1-3; D is unresolved. V lost 6 bases, J lost 11 bases, and 11 bases lay in between. The CDR3 length is 11 residues. CDR1 is LNHDA, CDR2 SQIVND, per germline (reference sequence). CDR3 in amino acids: CASRTGISIYF. The CDR3 DNA follows: TGTGCCAGTAGGACGGGGATATCCATATATTTT.

The chain carries TRBV5-6 and TRBJ2-5, with 7 bases identical to TRBD1. Germline values: CDR1 SGHDT, CDR2 YYEEEE. The CDR3 length is 13 residues. The junction had 2 bases not matched to a gene; V was cut back by 4 bases and J by 2 bases. CDR3 residues: CASSRGQQETQYF. CDR3 coding DNA: TGTGCCAGCAGCCGGGGACAGCAAGAGACCCAGTACTTC.

The rearrangement links TRBV5-1 to TRBJ2-2; D unresolved. Trimming removed 1 base at V and 1 base at J, with 8 bases between. The CDR3 contains 15 residues. CDR1 and CDR2 from the germline V gene are SGHRS and YFSETQ. The CDR3 bases are TGCGCCAGCAGCTTGACTTCCGAGAACACCGGGGAGCTGTTTTTT. Protein: CASSLTSENTGELFF.

The chain has TRBV4-1 and TRBJ1-5; D perhaps matches TRBD1 (6 bases). This CDR3 spans 16 amino acids. Germline CDR1 is MGHRA and CDR2 is YSYEKL. V gave up 2 bases and J gave up 6 bases, with 17 bases separating them. CDR3 region: CASSQTGTSKSQPQHF. Written as DNA, the CDR3 is TGCGCCAGCAGCCAAACAGGGACATCGAAGAGTCAGCCCCAGCATTTT.

The chain is built from TRBV12-5 and TRBJ2-1, with D perhaps matching TRBD1 (5 bases). The CDR3 has 17 residues. The V and J ends lost 1 base and 1 base respectively, with 14 bases between them. Germline-derived CDR1 and CDR2 are LGHNT and FRNRAP. The CDR3 protein is CASGLGRTIPSYNEQFF. CDR3 bases: TGTGCTAGTGGTTTGGGGCGGACAATCCCGTCCTACAATGAGCAGTTCTTC.

The chain uses TRBV6-1 and TRBJ1-4; D may be TRBD1 (6 bases). The CDR3 spans 15 residues. CDR1 and CDR2 (germline): MNHNS, SASEGT. V lost 2 bases and J 1 base, leaving 8 bases between the germline ends. For the CDR3, the DNA is TGTGCCAGCAGTGAACTGGGACAAACTAATGAAAAACTGTTTTTT. Its translation: CASSELGQTNEKLFF.

This chain uses TRBV6-2 or TRBV6-3 with TRBJ1-4, with 9 bases lining up with TRBD1. The V segment lost 5 bases and the J segment 5 bases; nucleotides outside the gene matches: 3. CDR3 length equals 14 residues. Germline V gene lookup returns CDR1 MNHEY and CDR2 SVGEGT. The CDR3: CASSAGTGNEKLFF. In DNA form, the CDR3 reads TGTGCCAGCAGTGCCGGGACAGGGAATGAAAAACTGTTTTTT.

The V call is TRBV6-5, the J call TRBJ2-7; D is undetermined. With 2 bases removed from V and 2 bases from J, the gap between germline ends came to 10 bases. The CDR3 runs to 14 residues. Germline values: CDR1 MNHEY, CDR2 SVGAGI. The CDR3 DNA reads as TGTGCCAGCAGTTACGGTGGAGAGCCCTACGAGCAGTACTTC. It encodes CASSYGGEPYEQYF.

The chain is built from TRBV27 and TRBJ2-3; 10 bases match TRBD2. Looked up from germline, CDR1 is MNHEY and CDR2 is SMNVEV (reference sequence). The CDR3 covers 16 residues. Trimming cost V 6 bases and J 0 bases; bases outside gene matches: 6. The CDR3 DNA reads TGTGCCAGCAGATCCTGGGGACTAGCGAGCACAGATACGCAGTATTTT. Translation: CASRSWGLASTDTQYF.